Each of the 8 T cell receptor beta chains below was sequenced from the same sample in a study of T cells in tumors after PD-1 blockade. The assay was immunoSEQ multiplex PCR, and TCRdb's table has in-frame clones only and misses some. Of over 10,000 clones listed, roughly 69% were seen once; the top ten hold approximately 15%. This sample comprised tumor tissue, obtained before anti-PD-1 treatment. Receptor source: a human donor with basal cell carcinoma.

The V gene is TRBV19, the J gene TRBJ2-5; D is ambiguous. Per germline, CDR1 LNHDA and CDR2 SQIVND (reference sequence). The CDR3 is made up of 15 amino acids. Trimming took 1 base from V and 1 from J, leaving 10 bases between them. The CDR3 DNA sequence: TGTGCCAGTAGTATAGGGGCGGAAATCCAAGAGACCCAGTACTTC. Its protein is CASSIGAEIQETQYF.

The gene calls are TRBV6-2 or TRBV6-3 and TRBJ2-3, with a possible D match to TRBD2 (7 bases). The germline gives CDR1 MNHEY, CDR2 SVGEGT. This CDR3 is built from 14 residues. Between the trimmed V and J ends, which lost 6 bases and 2 bases, there was a span of 12 bases. The CDR3 DNA sequence: TGTGCCAGCAGCCAGGGGACTACCACAGATACGCAGTATTTT. It specifies CASSQGTTTDTQYF.

CDR3 in amino acids: CSVEGGGETQYF. The CDR3 DNA is TGCAGCGTTGAAGGCGGGGGAGAGACCCAGTACTTC. The chain combines TRBV29-1 with TRBJ2-5; 7 bases map to TRBD2. The CDR3 has 12 amino acids. With 1 base clipped from V and 4 bases from J, the junction kept 0 bases outside the gene matches. Germline V gene lookup returns CDR1 SQVTM and CDR2 ANQGSEA.

The chain is built from TRBV18 and TRBJ2-1, with D perhaps TRBD1 or TRBD2 (7 bases each). Deletions cut 3 bases from V and 3 bases from J, with 12 bases between. Germline assignment: CDR1 KGHSH and CDR2 LQKENI. This CDR3 has 15 amino acids. In DNA, the CDR3 is TGTGCCAGCTCACCCCAGGGGGGGGACTACAATGAGCAGTTCTTC. It encodes CASSPQGGDYNEQFF. Variable domain in full (rest from reference TRBV18 and TRBJ2-1): NAGVMQNPRHLVRRRGQEARLRCSPMKGHSHVYWYRQLPEEGLKFMVYLQKENIIDESGMPKERFSAEFPKEGPSILRIQQVVRGDSAAYFCASSPQGGDYNEQFFGPGTRLTVL.

The chain links TRBV3-1 (or the pseudogene TRBV3-2) to TRBJ2-7, with D unresolved. This CDR3 is 14 amino acids long. Looked up from germline, CDR1 is LGHDT and CDR2 is YNNKEL (reference sequence). V lost 2 bases and J 0 bases, leaving 8 bases between the germline ends. CDR3 region: CASSQLFSSYEQYF. CDR3 sequence (DNA): TGTGCCAGCAGCCAATTGTTCAGCTCCTACGAGCAGTACTTC.

The V call is TRBV2, the J call TRBJ2-6, with D perhaps TRBD1 or TRBD2 (5 bases each). V was cut by 5 bases and J by 4 bases, with 15 bases left in between. In germline, CDR1 is SNHLY, CDR2 FYNNEI. The CDR3 totals 16 residues. This CDR3 is CASSSGTPGGANVLTF. In nucleotides, the CDR3 is TGTGCCAGCAGTTCCGGGACGCCGGGAGGGGCCAACGTCCTGACTTTC. Full variable domain (rest looked up from reference TRBV2 and TRBJ2-6): EPEVTQTPSHQVTQMGQEVILRCVPISNHLYFYWYRQILGQKVEFLVSFYNNEISEKSEIFDDQFSVERPDGSNFTLKIRSTKLEDSAMYFCASSSGTPGGANVLTFGAGSRLTVL.

The chain employs TRBV5-1 and TRBJ2-7; unclear D gene. The V gene's germline CDR1 is SGHRS and CDR2 YFSETQ. This CDR3 has 11 residues. V lost 2 bases and J lost 5, with 5 bases in between. In nucleotides, the CDR3 is TGCGCCAGCAGCTTCCGGGACGAGCAGTACTTC. It translates to CASSFRDEQYF.

The chain combines TRBV7-3 with TRBJ2-2; D ambiguous. From germline, CDR1 is SGHTA and CDR2 FQGTGA. Trimming pared 3 bases from V and 1 base from J, leaving 9 bases between. CDR3 length: 15 amino acids. The CDR3 DNA follows: TGTGCCAGCAGCTTGGATTCGGGGAACACCGGGGAGCTGTTTTTT. Its protein product is CASSLDSGNTGELFF.